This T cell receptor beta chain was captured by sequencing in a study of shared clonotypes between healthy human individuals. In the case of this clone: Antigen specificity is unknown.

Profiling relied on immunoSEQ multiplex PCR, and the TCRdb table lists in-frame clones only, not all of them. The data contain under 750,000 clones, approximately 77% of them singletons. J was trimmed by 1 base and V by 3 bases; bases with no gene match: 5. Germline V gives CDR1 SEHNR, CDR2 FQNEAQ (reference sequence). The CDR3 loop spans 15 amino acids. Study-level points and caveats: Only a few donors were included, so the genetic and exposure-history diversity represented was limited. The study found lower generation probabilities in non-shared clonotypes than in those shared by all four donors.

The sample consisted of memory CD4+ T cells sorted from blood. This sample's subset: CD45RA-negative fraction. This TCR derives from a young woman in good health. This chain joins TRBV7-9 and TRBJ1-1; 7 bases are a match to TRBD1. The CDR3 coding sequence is TGTGCCAGCAGCTTTGGGACAGCGAGGAACACTGAAGCTTTCTTT. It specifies CASSFGTARNTEAFF.